These 5 T cell receptor beta chains were all obtained from the same sample, sequenced in a study of blood T cell repertoires in COVID-19. The method was immunoSEQ multiplex PCR; TCRdb's version includes in-frame clones alone and lacks a portion of them. The repertoire holds approximately 53,000 clones, with over 90% as singletons. Sequencing was done on a sample of peripheral blood. The receptors stem from an elderly woman with acute or convalescent COVID-19.

Concerning this clone: One end of the junction varies from germline; a read error may be responsible. The chain is built from TRBV7-6 and TRBJ2-5, with 12 bases that match TRBD2. The CDR3 loop spans 15 amino acids. Germline CDR1 SGHVS, CDR2 FNYEAQ. CDR3 protein: CASSLAGGFKETQYF. The CDR3 DNA reads TGTGCCAGCAGCCTAGCGGGAGGGTTCAAAGAGACCCAGTACTTC.

The rearrangement uses TRBV6-1 and TRBJ1-3; possibly TRBD1 for D (6 bases). CDR1 is MNHNS and CDR2 is SASEGT in the germline V gene. This CDR3 is built from 16 residues. Trimming took 2 bases from V and 0 from J, leaving 11 bases between them. This CDR3 reads CASSELQGPSGNTIYF. CDR3 coding DNA: TGTGCCAGCAGTGAACTACAGGGCCCCTCTGGAAACACCATATATTTT.

The rearrangement links TRBV30 to TRBJ1-2; 7 nucleotides align to TRBD1. CDR1 GTSNPN and CDR2 SVGIG come from the germline V gene (reference sequence). The CDR3 extends over 13 amino acids. V shed 2 bases, J shed 8 bases, and the junction held 8 bases outside the gene matches. CDR3 residues: CAWSPARGFGYTF. CDR3 coding DNA: TGTGCCTGGAGTCCCGCCAGGGGGTTCGGCTACACCTTC.

This chain joins TRBV30 and TRBJ1-1; no reliable D call. V lost 2 bases, J lost 5 bases, and 6 bases lay in between. The V gene's germline CDR1 is GTSNPN and CDR2 SVGIG (reference sequence). This CDR3 has 11 residues. The DNA for the CDR3 is TGTGCCTGGAGTTCCAGGACTGAAGCTTTCTTT. Residues: CAWSSRTEAFF.

This clone was found once. The genes are TRBV27 and TRBJ2-3, with TRBD2 matching 10 bases. Germline V gene data show CDR1 as MNHEY and CDR2 as SMNVEV (reference sequence). CDR3 length: 19 residues. Trimming took 0 bases from V and 0 from J; bases not matched to a gene: 9. The CDR3 nucleotides are TGTGCCAGCAGTTTATCGACTGGGACTAGCGAGATTAGCACAGATACGCAGTATTTT. Residues: CASSLSTGTSEISTDTQYF.